This T cell receptor beta chain was documented in a study of cytomegalovirus exposure and HLA in healthy donors. Study information: As released early, the data held roughly 85 million unique TCRs from HLA-typed donors.

The PCR made use of 60 Vbeta and 13 Jbeta primers. Assay: immunoSEQ multiplex PCR; the TCRdb copy retains only in-frame clones and omits some. The sample lists roughly 140,000 clones; around 80% were seen once. This clone is a singleton in its sample. The antigen is undetermined. Study-level results: When analyzed later, a missense DCLRE1C variant was found to be linked to TCR beta V- and J-gene trimming.

Specimen: PBMCs. The sequence came from a female donor in good health and CMV-seronegative.

This chain's CDR3 is CASSLTNLGQGWYGYTF. The CDR3 DNA reads TGTGCCAGCAGCTTAACGAATTTGGGACAGGGGTGGTATGGCTACACCTTC. This chain uses TRBV11-2 with TRBJ1-2; 10 bases are shared with TRBD1. With 2 bases clipped from V and 5 bases from J, the junction kept 11 bases outside the gene matches. The CDR3 extends over 17 amino acids. The germline V gene encodes CDR1 SGHAT and CDR2 FQNNGV.